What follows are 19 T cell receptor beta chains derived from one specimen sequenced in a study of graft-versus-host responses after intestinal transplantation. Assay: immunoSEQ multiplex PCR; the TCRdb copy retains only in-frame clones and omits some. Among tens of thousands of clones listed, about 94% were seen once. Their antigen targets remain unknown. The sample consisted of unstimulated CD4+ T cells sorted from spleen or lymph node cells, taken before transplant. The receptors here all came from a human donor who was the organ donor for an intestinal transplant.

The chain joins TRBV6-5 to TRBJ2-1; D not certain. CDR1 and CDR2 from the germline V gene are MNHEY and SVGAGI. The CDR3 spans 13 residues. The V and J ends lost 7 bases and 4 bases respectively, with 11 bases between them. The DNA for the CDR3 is TGTGCCAGCAACGAGGCAAGGTACAATGAGCAGTTCTTC. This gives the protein CASNEARYNEQFF.

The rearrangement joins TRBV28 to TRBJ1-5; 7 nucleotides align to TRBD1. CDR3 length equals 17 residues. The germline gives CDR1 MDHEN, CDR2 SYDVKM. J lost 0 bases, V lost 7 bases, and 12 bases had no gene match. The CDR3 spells CASTDIGGQYSNQPQHF. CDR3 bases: TGTGCCAGCACTGATATAGGGGGACAGTATAGCAATCAGCCCCAGCATTTT. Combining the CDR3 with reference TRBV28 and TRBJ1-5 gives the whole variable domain DVKVTQSSRYLVKRTGEKVFLECVQDMDHENMFWYRQDPGLGLRLIYFSYDVKMKEKGDIPEGYSVSREKKERFSLILESASTNQTSMYLCASTDIGGQYSNQPQHFGDGTRLSIL.

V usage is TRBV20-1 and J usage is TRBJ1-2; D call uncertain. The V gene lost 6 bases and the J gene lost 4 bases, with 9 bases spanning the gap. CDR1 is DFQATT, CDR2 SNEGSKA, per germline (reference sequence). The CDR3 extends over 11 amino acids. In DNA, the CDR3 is TGCAGTGCCATAGTACCCTATGGCTACACCTTC. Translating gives CSAIVPYGYTF.

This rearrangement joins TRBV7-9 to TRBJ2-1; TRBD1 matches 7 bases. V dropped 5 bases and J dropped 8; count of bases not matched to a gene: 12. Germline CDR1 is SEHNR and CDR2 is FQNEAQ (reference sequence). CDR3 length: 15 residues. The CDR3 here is CASSPQGESFDEQFF. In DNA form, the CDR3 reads TGTGCCAGCAGCCCCCAGGGGGAGAGTTTCGATGAGCAGTTCTTC.

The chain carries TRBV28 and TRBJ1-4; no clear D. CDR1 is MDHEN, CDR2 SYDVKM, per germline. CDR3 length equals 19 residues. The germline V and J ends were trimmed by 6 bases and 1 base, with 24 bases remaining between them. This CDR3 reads CASRKSNIRPFLTNEKLFF. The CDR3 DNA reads TGTGCCAGCAGGAAATCAAACATACGGCCCTTTCTAACTAATGAAAAACTGTTTTTT.

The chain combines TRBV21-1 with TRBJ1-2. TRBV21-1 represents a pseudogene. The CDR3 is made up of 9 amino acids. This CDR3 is CASSTGYTF. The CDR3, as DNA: TGTGCCAGCAGCACTGGCTACACCTTC.

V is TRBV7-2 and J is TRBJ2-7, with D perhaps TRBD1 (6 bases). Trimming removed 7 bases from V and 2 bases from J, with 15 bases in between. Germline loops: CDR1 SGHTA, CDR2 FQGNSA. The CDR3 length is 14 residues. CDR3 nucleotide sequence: TGTGCCAGCACGCAACGACAGGAAACCTACGAGCAGTACTTC. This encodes CASTQRQETYEQYF. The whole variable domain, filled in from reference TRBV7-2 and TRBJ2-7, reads GAGVSQSPSNKVTEKGKDVELRCDPISGHTALYWYRQSLGQGLEFLIYFQGNSAPDKSGLPSDRFSAERTGGSVSTLTIQRTQQEDSAVYLCASTQRQETYEQYFGPGTRLTVT.

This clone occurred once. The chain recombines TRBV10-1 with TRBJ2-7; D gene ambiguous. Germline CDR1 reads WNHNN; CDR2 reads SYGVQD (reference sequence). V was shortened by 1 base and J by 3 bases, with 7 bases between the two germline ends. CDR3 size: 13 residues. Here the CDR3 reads CASSEFGYYEQYF. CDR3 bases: TGCGCCAGCAGTGAGTTTGGCTACTACGAGCAGTACTTC.

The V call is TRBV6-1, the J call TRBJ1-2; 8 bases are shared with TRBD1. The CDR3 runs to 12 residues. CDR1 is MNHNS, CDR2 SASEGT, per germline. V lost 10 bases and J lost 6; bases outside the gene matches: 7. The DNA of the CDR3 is TGTGCCACCGCGTCAGGGGGCAATGGCTACACCTTC. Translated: CATASGGNGYTF.

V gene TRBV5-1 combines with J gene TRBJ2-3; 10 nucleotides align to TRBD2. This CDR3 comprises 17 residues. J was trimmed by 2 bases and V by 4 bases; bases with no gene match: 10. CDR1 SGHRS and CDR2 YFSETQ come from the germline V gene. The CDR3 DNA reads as TGCGCCAGCAGCGTCACGAGCGGGGGGGCCATCACAGATACGCAGTATTTT. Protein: CASSVTSGGAITDTQYF.

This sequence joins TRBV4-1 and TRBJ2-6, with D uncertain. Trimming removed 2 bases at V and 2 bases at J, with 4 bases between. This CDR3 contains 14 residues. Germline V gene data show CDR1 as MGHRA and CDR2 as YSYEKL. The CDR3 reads CASSQYAGANVLTF. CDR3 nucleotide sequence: TGCGCCAGCAGCCAATATGCTGGGGCCAACGTCCTGACTTTC.

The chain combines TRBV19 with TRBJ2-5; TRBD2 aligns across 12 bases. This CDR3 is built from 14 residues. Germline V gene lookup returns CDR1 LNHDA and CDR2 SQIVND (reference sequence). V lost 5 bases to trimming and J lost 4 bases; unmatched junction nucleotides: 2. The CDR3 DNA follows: TGTGCCAGTAGTCTAGCGGGGGGGTTAGAGACCCAGTACTTC. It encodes CASSLAGGLETQYF.

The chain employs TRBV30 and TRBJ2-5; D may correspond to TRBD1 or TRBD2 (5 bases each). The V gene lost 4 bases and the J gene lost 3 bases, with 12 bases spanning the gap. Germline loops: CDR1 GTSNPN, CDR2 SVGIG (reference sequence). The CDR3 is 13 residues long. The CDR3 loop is CAWNALGEETQYF. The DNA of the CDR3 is TGTGCCTGGAATGCTTTGGGGGAAGAGACCCAGTACTTC.

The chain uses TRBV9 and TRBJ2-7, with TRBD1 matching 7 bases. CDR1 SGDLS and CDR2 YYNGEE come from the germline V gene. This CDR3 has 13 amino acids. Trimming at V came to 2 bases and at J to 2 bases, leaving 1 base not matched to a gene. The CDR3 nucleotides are TGTGCCAGCAGCGTGGGACAGACCTACGAGCAGTACTTC. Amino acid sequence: CASSVGQTYEQYF.

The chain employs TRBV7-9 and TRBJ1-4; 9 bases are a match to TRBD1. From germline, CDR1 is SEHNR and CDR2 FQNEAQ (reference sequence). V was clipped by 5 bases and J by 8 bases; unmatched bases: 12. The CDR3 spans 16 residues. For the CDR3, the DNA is TGTGCCAGCAGCAATAAAGACAGGGGGAGCGTCGAAAAACTGTTTTTT. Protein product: CASSNKDRGSVEKLFF.

Written as DNA, the CDR3 is TGTGCCAGCAGTTCCTCGGGGAGGAACACTGAAGCTTTCTTT. Encoded protein: CASSSSGRNTEAFF. The genes are TRBV6-5 and TRBJ1-1; D is unclear. Trimming shortened V by 4 bases and J by 1 base, and 10 bases separated the two germline ends. The germline CDR1 and CDR2 sequences are MNHEY and SVGAGI. The length of the CDR3 is 14 residues.

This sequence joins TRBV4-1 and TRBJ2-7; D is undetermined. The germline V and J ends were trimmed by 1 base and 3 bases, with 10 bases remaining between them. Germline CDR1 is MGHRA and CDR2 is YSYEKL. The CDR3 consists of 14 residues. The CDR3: CASSQVREIYEQYF. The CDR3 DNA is TGCGCCAGCAGCCAAGTCCGAGAGATCTACGAGCAGTACTTC.

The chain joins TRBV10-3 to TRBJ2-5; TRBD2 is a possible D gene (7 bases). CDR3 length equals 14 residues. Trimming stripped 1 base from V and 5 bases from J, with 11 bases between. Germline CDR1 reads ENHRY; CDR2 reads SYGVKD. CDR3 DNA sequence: TGTGCCATCAGTGAGTTGGGGGGGCGCGAGACCCAGTACTTC. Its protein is CAISELGGRETQYF.

The CDR3 sequence is CASSLGQGGIEKLFF. In nucleotides, the CDR3 is TGCGCCAGCAGCTTGGGACAGGGTGGGATCGAAAAACTGTTTTTT. J is TRBJ1-4 and V is TRBV5-1, with 7 bases lining up with TRBD1. Germline loops: CDR1 SGHRS, CDR2 YFSETQ. The CDR3 is made up of 15 amino acids. J lost 8 bases, V lost 0 bases, and 7 bases had no gene match.